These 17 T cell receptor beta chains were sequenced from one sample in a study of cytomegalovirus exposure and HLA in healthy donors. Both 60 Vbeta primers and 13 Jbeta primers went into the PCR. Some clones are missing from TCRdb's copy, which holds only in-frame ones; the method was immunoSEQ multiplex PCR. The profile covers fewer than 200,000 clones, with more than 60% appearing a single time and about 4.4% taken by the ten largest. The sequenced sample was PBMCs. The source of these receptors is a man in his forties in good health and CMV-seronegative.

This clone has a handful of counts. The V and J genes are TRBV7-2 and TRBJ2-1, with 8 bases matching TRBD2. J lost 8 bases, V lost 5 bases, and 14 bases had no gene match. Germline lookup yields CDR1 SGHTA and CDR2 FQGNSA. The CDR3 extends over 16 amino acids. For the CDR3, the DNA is TGTGCCAGCAGCCTATTGAGCGGGGGCCACGGGGATGAGCAGTTCTTC. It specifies CASSLLSGGHGDEQFF.

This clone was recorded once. This chain's CDR3 is CSVSGPREREQYF. In nucleotides, the CDR3 is TGCAGCGTAAGCGGGCCTCGTGAACGCGAGCAGTACTTC. The rearrangement uses TRBV29-1 and TRBJ2-7, with D maybe TRBD2 (6 bases). CDR3 size: 13 residues. Germline loops: CDR1 SQVTM, CDR2 ANQGSEA. V lost 6 bases, J lost 6 bases, and 18 bases lay in between.

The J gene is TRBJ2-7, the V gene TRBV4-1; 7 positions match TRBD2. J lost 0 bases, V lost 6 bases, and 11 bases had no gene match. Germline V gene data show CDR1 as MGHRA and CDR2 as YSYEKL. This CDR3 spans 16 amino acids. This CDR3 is CASSRTEGGPSYEQYF. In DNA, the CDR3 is TGCGCCAGCAGTCGGACGGAGGGAGGGCCCTCCTACGAGCAGTACTTC.

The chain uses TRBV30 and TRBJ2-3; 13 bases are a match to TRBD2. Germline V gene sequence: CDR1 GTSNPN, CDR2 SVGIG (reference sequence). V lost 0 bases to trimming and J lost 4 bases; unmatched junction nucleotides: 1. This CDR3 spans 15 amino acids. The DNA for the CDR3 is TGTGCCTGGAGTGTACTAGCGGGGGGGCCAGATACGCAGTATTTT. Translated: CAWSVLAGGPDTQYF. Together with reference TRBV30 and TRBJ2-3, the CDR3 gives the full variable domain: SQTIHQWPATLVQPVGSPLSLECTVEGTSNPNLYWYRQAAGRGLQLLFYSVGIGQISSEVPQNLSASRPQDRQFILSSKKLLLSDSGFYLCAWSVLAGGPDTQYFGPGTRLTVL.

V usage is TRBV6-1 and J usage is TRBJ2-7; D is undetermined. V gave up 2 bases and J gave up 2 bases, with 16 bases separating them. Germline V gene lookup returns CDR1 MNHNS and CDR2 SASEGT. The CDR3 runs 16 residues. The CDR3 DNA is TGTGCCAGCAGTGAATATACCCACTTCGCCGCCTACGAGCAGTACTTC. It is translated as CASSEYTHFAAYEQYF.

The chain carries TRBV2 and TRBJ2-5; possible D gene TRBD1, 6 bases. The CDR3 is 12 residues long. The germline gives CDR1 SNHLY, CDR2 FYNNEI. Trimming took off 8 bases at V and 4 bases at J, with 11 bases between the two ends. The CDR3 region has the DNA TGTGCCAGCGGCAAGGGGGTAGAGACCCAGTACTTC. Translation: CASGKGVETQYF.

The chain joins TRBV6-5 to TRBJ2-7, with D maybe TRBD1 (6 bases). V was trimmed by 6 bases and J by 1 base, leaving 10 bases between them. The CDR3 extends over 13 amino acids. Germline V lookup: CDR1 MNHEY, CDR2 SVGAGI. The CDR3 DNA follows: TGTGCCAGCAGCCGCCAGGGGTCCTACGAGCAGTACTTC. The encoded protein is CASSRQGSYEQYF.

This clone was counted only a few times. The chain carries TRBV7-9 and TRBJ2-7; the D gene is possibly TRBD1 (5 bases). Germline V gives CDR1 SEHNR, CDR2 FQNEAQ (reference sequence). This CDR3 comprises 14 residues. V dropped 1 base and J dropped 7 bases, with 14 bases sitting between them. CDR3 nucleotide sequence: TGTGCCAGCAGCTTAGAGGCAGGGTCCCCGGAGCAGTACTTC. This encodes CASSLEAGSPEQYF. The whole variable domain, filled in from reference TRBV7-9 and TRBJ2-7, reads DTGVSQNPRHKITKRGQNVTFRCDPISEHNRLYWYRQTLGQGPEFLTYFQNEAQLEKSRLLSDRFSAERPKGSFSTLEIQRTEQGDSAMYLCASSLEAGSPEQYFGPGTRLTVT.

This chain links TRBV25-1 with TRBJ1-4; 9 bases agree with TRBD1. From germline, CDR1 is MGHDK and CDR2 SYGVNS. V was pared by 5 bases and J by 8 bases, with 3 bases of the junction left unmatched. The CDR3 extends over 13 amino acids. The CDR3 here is CASSTGGLEKLFF. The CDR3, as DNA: TGTGCCAGCAGTACAGGGGGCCTCGAAAAACTGTTTTTT. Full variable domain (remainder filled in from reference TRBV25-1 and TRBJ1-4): EADIYQTPRYLVIGTGKKITLECSQTMGHDKMYWYQQDPGMELHLIHYSYGVNSTEKGDLSSESTVSRIRTEHFPLTLESARPSHTSQYLCASSTGGLEKLFFGSGTQLSVL.

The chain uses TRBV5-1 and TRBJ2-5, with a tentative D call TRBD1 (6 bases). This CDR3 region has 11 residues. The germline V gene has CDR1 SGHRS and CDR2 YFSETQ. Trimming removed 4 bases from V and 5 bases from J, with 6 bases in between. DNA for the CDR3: TGCGCCAGCAGCCAGGGGGAGACCCAGTACTTC. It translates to CASSQGETQYF.

CDR3 in DNA: TGTGCCAGCTCGCGAGACCAGGCCGATAATTCACCCCTCCACTTT. Residues: CASSRDQADNSPLHF. V gene TRBV4-2 combines with J gene TRBJ1-6; no firm D call. The CDR3 length is 15 residues. V lost 8 bases and J 5 bases, leaving 16 bases between the germline ends. Germline lookup yields CDR1 LGHNA and CDR2 YNFKEQ.

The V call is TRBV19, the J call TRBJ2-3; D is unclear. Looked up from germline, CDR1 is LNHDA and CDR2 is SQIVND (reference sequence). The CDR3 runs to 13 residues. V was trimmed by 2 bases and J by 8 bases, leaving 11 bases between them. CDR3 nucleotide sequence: TGTGCCAGTAGTATATCTTACTCCGGTACGCAGTATTTT. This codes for CASSISYSGTQYF. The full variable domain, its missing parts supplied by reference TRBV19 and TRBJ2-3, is DGGITQSPKYLFRKEGQNVTLSCEQNLNHDAMYWYRQDPGQGLRLIYYSQIVNDFQKGDIAEGYSVSREKKESFPLTVTSAQKNPTAFYLCASSISYSGTQYFGPGTRLTVL.

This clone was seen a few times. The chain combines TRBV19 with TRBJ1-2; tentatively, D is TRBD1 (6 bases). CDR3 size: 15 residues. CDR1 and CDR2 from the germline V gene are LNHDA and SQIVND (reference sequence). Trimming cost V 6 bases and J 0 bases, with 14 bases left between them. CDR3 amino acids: CASRYWTDPNYGYTF. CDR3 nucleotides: TGTGCCAGTAGATACTGGACAGACCCTAACTATGGCTACACCTTC.

CDR3 DNA: TGTGCCAGCAGTCCTACAGGGGGCTTTCAGCCCCAGCATTTT. This translates into CASSPTGGFQPQHF. The chain is built from TRBV2 and TRBJ1-5; 9 bases map to TRBD1. This CDR3 has 14 amino acids. Germline V CDR1 and CDR2: SNHLY, FYNNEI. J was trimmed by 6 bases and V by 5 bases; bases with no gene match: 5.

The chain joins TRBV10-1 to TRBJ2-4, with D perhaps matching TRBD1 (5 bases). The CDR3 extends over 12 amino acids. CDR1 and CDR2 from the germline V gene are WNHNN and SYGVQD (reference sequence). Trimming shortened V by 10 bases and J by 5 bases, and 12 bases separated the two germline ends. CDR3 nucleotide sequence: TGCGCCAAAGGGGTAGTAGAAAACATTCAGTACTTC. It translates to CAKGVVENIQYF.

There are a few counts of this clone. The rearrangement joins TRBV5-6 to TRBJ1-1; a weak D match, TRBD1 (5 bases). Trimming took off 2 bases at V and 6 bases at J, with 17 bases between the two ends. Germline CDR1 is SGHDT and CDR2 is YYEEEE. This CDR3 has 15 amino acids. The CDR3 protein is CASSFLGGVEAEAFF. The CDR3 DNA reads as TGTGCCAGCAGCTTTCTGGGGGGGGTCGAGGCTGAAGCTTTCTTT.

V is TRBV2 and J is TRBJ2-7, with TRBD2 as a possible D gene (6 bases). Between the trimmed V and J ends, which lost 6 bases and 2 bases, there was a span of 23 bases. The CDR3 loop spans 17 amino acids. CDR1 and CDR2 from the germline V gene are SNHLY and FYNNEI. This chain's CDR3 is CASRGPHRGTQPYEQYF. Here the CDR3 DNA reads TGTGCCAGCAGGGGTCCCCACCGGGGGACCCAACCCTACGAGCAGTACTTC.